Listed below are T cell receptor beta chains from one sample, sequenced in a study of response to subunit inactivated influenza vaccine. Each CDR3 protein is one row after TCRdb ran MiXCR on the RT-PCR reads. The sample lists hundreds of thousands of distinct CDR3 sequences; 14% were seen once. Sequences were derived from PBMCs from blood, sampled about 14 days before vaccination. These receptors came from a man in his fifties or sixties who received an inactivated influenza vaccine. CDR3s include the opening cysteine and the closing phenylalanine or tryptophan. D genes are given only for firm matches. Some rows have no size entry. The others give once, few or many, or a class for an expanded clone.

-	-	TRBV5-1	TRBJ2-1	CASRTPTMNQQFF	TGCGCCAGCAGAACTCCTACAATGAATCAGCAGTTCTTC
-	-	TRBV4-2	TRBJ2-3	CASSQDFRVAGESTDTQYF	TGTGCCAGCAGCCAAGATTTCAGGGTGGCAGGGGAAAGCACAGATACGCAGTATTTT
-	few	TRBV7-9	TRBJ1-2	CASSLGQGRYGYTF	TGTGCCAGCAGCTTAGGGCAGGGGAGATATGGCTACACCTTC
-	many	TRBV12-3/TRBV12-4	TRBJ2-5	CASSTPGNVETQYF	TGTGCCAGCAGTACCCCCGGGAACGTGGAGACCCAGTACTTC
-	few	TRBV6-2/TRBV6-3	TRBJ2-1	CASRLTDSSYNEQFF	TGTGCCAGCCGGCTTACCGACAGCTCCTACAATGAGCAGTTCTTC
-	few	TRBV6-6	TRBJ2-2	CASGELGTGELFF	TGTGCCAGCGGGGAGTTAGGCACCGGGGAGCTGTTTTTT
-	few	TRBV28	TRBJ1-4	CATSSTVEKLFF	TGTGCCACCTCGAGTACGGTTGAAAAACTGTTTTTT
-	few	TRBV24-1	TRBJ2-7	CATSDGGGQYSYEQYF	TGTGCCACCAGTGACGGCGGGGGCCAATACTCCTACGAGCAGTACTTC
-	few	TRBV29-1	TRBJ2-6	CSVGMSYSGANVLTF	TGCAGCGTTGGGATGTCCTACTCTGGGGCCAACGTCCTGACTTTC
-	-	TRBV20-1	TRBJ2-7	CSASRQTWGEQYF	TGCAGTGCTTCAAGACAGACGTGGGGAGAGCAGTACTTC
TRBD2	few	TRBV7-9	TRBJ2-7	CASSLVPGTSGYYEQYF	TGTGCCAGCAGCTTAGTCCCAGGGACTAGCGGTTACTACGAGCAGTACTTC
-	-	TRBV30	TRBJ1-3	CAWKGSGNTIYF	TGTGCCTGGAAGGGCTCTGGAAACACCATATATTTT
TRBD1	few	TRBV20-1	TRBJ1-3	CSAREGQGRNTIYF	TGCAGTGCTAGAGAAGGACAGGGACGAAACACCATATATTTT
-	many	TRBV19	TRBJ1-4	CASSYRRRPNEKLFF	TGTGCCAGTAGTTATCGACGGCGACCTAATGAAAAACTGTTTTTT
TRBD2	few	TRBV6-2/TRBV6-3	TRBJ2-1	CASSYRPGLSNYNEQFF	TGTGCCAGCAGTTACCGTCCGGGACTATCCAACTACAATGAGCAGTTCTTC
-	-	TRBV12-3/TRBV12-4	TRBJ1-4	CASSEGFNEKLFF	TGTGCCAGCAGTGAGGGGTTTAATGAAAAACTGTTTTTT
TRBD2	few	TRBV4-1	TRBJ2-3	CASSPLAGGNTDTQYF	TGCGCCAGCAGTCCTCTAGCGGGGGGCAACACAGATACGCAGTATTTT
TRBD1	few	TRBV10-3	TRBJ1-4	CASGGQALGDEKLFF	TGTGCCTCGGGAGGACAGGCATTAGGGGATGAAAAACTGTTTTTT
-	-	TRBV21-1	TRBJ2-1	CASSKRTARGQGFRDNNEQFF	TGTGCCAGCAGCAAAAGGACTGCCCGAGGACAGGGATTTAGGGACAACAATGAGCAGTTCTTC
-	few	TRBV12-3/TRBV12-4	TRBJ2-7	CASSLREGPREQYF	TGTGCCAGCAGTTTAAGAGAGGGCCCGAGGGAGCAGTACTTC
-	-	TRBV3-1	TRBJ2-3	CASSPGTDRQDTQYF	TGTGCCAGCAGCCCTGGGACTGACAGGCAGGATACGCAGTATTTT
TRBD2	-	TRBV12-3/TRBV12-4	TRBJ2-2	CASSQPSLTSGNTGELFF	TGTGCCAGCAGCCAACCATCTTTGACTAGCGGAAACACCGGGGAGCTGTTTTTT
-	-	TRBV5-1	TRBJ1-3	CASSLGSTLASGNTIYF	TGCGCCAGCAGCTTGGGTAGTACTCTAGCCTCTGGAAACACCATATATTTT
-	-	TRBV20-1	TRBJ2-6	CSARVETGLGANVLTF	TGCAGTGCTAGAGTCGAAACAGGACTTGGGGCCAACGTCCTGACTTTC
-	-	TRBV20-1	TRBJ2-7	CSATGGVTYEQYF	TGCAGTGCCACCGGCGGGGTCACCTACGAGCAGTACTTC
-	-	TRBV24-1	TRBJ2-5	CATSAPTGIETHYF	TGTGCCACCAGTGCCCCGACAGGAATCGAGACCCATTACTTC
-	many	TRBV29-1	TRBJ2-4	CSVAVVAKNIQYF	TGCAGCGTCGCAGTGGTAGCCAAAAACATTCAGTACTTC
-	many	TRBV5-1	TRBJ2-3	CASSLAGTDTQYF	TGCGCCAGCAGCTTGGCCGGCACAGATACGCAGTATTTT
-	many	TRBV2	TRBJ2-5	CASRDTGKETQYF	TGTGCCAGCAGGGATACTGGGAAAGAGACCCAGTACTTC
TRBD1	few	TRBV18	TRBJ2-2	CASSPFRQGLNTGELFF	TGTGCCAGCTCACCCTTTCGACAGGGCCTCAACACCGGGGAGCTGTTTTTT
-	few	TRBV2	TRBJ2-1	CASSEWILVAGPYNEQFF	TGTGCCAGCAGTGAATGGATTTTGGTGGCAGGGCCCTACAATGAGCAGTTCTTC
-	-	TRBV5-8	TRBJ2-6	CASPYRAGANVLTF	TGTGCCAGCCCGTACAGGGCTGGGGCCAACGTCCTGACTTTC
-	-	TRBV28	TRBJ1-1	CASSLARYRVSTEAFF	TGTGCCAGCAGTTTAGCGAGATACAGGGTGTCCACTGAAGCTTTCTTT
-	few	TRBV7-9	TRBJ2-4	CASSWEVGIQYF	TGTGCCAGCAGCTGGGAGGTCGGCATTCAGTACTTC
TRBD1	few	TRBV7-6	TRBJ1-3	CASSLVAPGGFGNTIYF	TGTGCCAGCAGCTTAGTAGCCCCAGGGGGCTTTGGAAACACCATATATTTT
TRBD2	many	TRBV5-1	TRBJ2-5	CASSPGSGGLRETQYF	TGCGCCAGCAGTCCGGGATCGGGAGGTTTACGAGAGACCCAGTACTTC
-	-	TRBV6-2/TRBV6-3	TRBJ2-2	CASSYSWGSLDTGELFF	TGTGCCAGCAGTTACTCATGGGGATCTTTGGACACCGGGGAGCTGTTTTTT
TRBD1	many	TRBV12-3/TRBV12-4	TRBJ1-4	CASSLAGTGNEKLFF	TGTGCCAGCAGTTTAGCCGGGACAGGGAATGAAAAACTGTTTTTT
TRBD2	many	TRBV5-1	TRBJ2-1	CASSSSGGAYNEQFF	TGTGCCAGCAGTTCGAGCGGGGGGGCCTACAATGAGCAGTTCTTC
-	-	TRBV7-2	TRBJ2-1	CASSLDRDVRYNEQFF	TGTGCCAGCAGCTTAGATCGTGATGTGCGATACAATGAGCAGTTCTTC
-	-	TRBV14	TRBJ2-3	CASSQYGVRAGGDTQYF	TGTGCCAGCAGCCAATACGGGGTGAGGGCCGGCGGGGATACGCAGTATTTT
TRBD1	-	TRBV3-1	TRBJ2-7	CASSLSGQTSKQYF	TGTGCCAGCAGCCTTTCGGGACAGACCAGCAAGCAGTACTTC
-	few	TRBV25-1	TRBJ2-7	CASEGHQSYEQYF	TGTGCCAGCGAGGGACACCAATCCTACGAGCAGTACTTC